These 23 T cell receptor beta chains originate from one sample sequenced in a study of shared clonotypes between healthy human individuals. Naive CD8 cells comprised CD45RO-negative, CCR7-positively selected cells, excluding terminally differentiated effector memory CD45RA+ cells. The method was immunoSEQ multiplex PCR; TCRdb's version includes in-frame clones alone and lacks a portion of them. The table lists 600,000 or so clones, approximately 95% of them singletons. Input material: naive CD8+ T cells sorted from blood. These receptors all stem from a woman in her thirties in good health.

V is TRBV7-9 and J is TRBJ2-7; 12 bases match TRBD2. Germline trimming cut 4 bases from V and 8 bases from J; bases unmatched to any gene: 15. The CDR3 totals 17 residues. The V gene's germline CDR1 is SEHNR and CDR2 FQNEAQ (reference sequence). CDR3 sequence reads: CASSYSGTSGPAAQQYF. The DNA for the CDR3 is TGTGCCAGCAGCTATAGCGGGACTAGCGGGCCCGCCGCACAGCAGTACTTC.

The chain is built from TRBV29-1 and TRBJ2-1; 10 bases agree with TRBD1. Trimming at V came to 6 bases and at J to 7 bases, leaving 9 bases not matched to a gene. There are 14 residues in the CDR3. Germline V lookup: CDR1 SQVTM, CDR2 ANQGSEA. CDR3 nucleotide sequence: TGCAGCGTGACCGGTAGGACAGGGGGAAATGAGCAGTTCTTC. It translates to CSVTGRTGGNEQFF.

The genes are TRBV19 and TRBJ2-4, with D maybe TRBD1 (5 bases). V lost 4 bases, J lost 0 bases, and 25 bases lay in between. CDR1 is LNHDA and CDR2 is SQIVND in the germline V gene (reference sequence). The CDR3 is 20 amino acids. CDR3 sequence (DNA): TGTGCCAGTAGTAGTAGATGGGCCGGCGACAGCCCCTTAGCCAAAAACATTCAGTACTTC. It is translated as CASSSRWAGDSPLAKNIQYF.

The chain recombines TRBV7-2 with TRBJ2-1; D remains unclear. This CDR3 is built from 11 residues. V lost 3 bases to trimming and J lost 8 bases, with 5 bases between them. Germline V gene sequence: CDR1 SGHTA, CDR2 FQGNSA. The CDR3 region is CASSLRHEQFF. The CDR3 coding sequence is TGTGCCAGCAGCTTGCGCCATGAGCAGTTCTTC.

Regarding this clone: Other DNA sequences of this sample code for an identical CDR3. The chain combines TRBV19 with TRBJ1-5, with D hard to call. The germline V gene encodes CDR1 LNHDA and CDR2 SQIVND (reference sequence). This CDR3 spans 13 amino acids. Trimming stripped 1 base from V and 4 bases from J, with 5 bases between. The CDR3 protein is CASSIVGNQPQHF. CDR3 nucleotide sequence: TGTGCCAGTAGTATAGTAGGGAATCAGCCCCAGCATTTT.

The chain uses TRBV6-6 and TRBJ1-2, with D perhaps matching TRBD1 (6 bases). V lost 10 bases and J lost 6, with 15 bases in between. In germline, CDR1 is MNHNY, CDR2 SVGAGI (reference sequence). CDR3 length equals 12 residues. DNA for the CDR3: TGTGCCACCGAAACAGGGAACGATGGCTACACCTTC. Residues: CATETGNDGYTF.

The chain combines TRBV27 with TRBJ2-5, with 12 nucleotides matching TRBD2. Germline V gene lookup returns CDR1 MNHEY and CDR2 SMNVEV (reference sequence). The length of the CDR3 is 16 residues. Germline trimming cut 2 bases from V and 5 bases from J; bases unmatched to any gene: 6. CDR3 sequence reads: CASSLMASGRVETQYF. For the CDR3, the DNA is TGTGCCAGCAGTTTAATGGCTAGCGGGAGGGTGGAGACCCAGTACTTC.

The gene calls are TRBV27 and TRBJ2-3; 8 nucleotides align to TRBD2. V lost 3 bases to trimming and J lost 2 bases; unmatched junction nucleotides: 7. CDR1 and CDR2 from the germline V gene are MNHEY and SMNVEV (reference sequence). The CDR3 has 16 residues. The CDR3 nucleotides read TGTGCCAGCAGTTTGGAGGGCGGGGGGCTCACAGATACGCAGTATTTT. Protein: CASSLEGGGLTDTQYF.

This clone was picked up one time. V usage is TRBV27 and J usage is TRBJ2-1, with 11 bases matching TRBD2. The ends lost 8 bases at V and 7 bases at J; junction bases unmatched: 16. Germline loops: CDR1 MNHEY, CDR2 SMNVEV (reference sequence). The CDR3 has 17 amino acids. The CDR3, as DNA: TGTGCCAGCCGACTAGCGGGACCACCTGCCCCTTGGAATGAGCAGTTCTTC. Its protein is CASRLAGPPAPWNEQFF.

The chain couples TRBV7-2 to TRBJ2-1, with a possible D match to TRBD2 (5 bases). V dropped 5 bases and J dropped 9 bases, with 11 bases sitting between them. Looked up from germline, CDR1 is SGHTA and CDR2 is FQGNSA. The CDR3 sequence is 12 residues long. CDR3 sequence (DNA): TGTGCCAGCAGCGCAGTACGGGGTGAGCAGTTCTTC. Its translation: CASSAVRGEQFF.

CDR3 sequence reads: CASSLFGKNIQYF. The CDR3 bases are TGTGCCAGCAGTTTATTCGGGAAAAACATTCAGTACTTC. This chain connects TRBV27 to TRBJ2-4; D is ambiguous. From germline, CDR1 is MNHEY and CDR2 SMNVEV (reference sequence). This CDR3 is built from 13 residues. Trimming left V 1 base short and J 4 bases short, with 5 bases between.

The chain joins TRBV23-1 to TRBJ1-1; weak D call: TRBD1 (6 bases). TRBV23-1 is labeled an ORF, and its function is uncertain. The CDR3 extends over 15 amino acids. Deletions cut 0 bases from V and 5 bases from J, with 13 bases between. The CDR3 reads CASSQSKGRGTEAFF. The CDR3, as DNA: TGCGCCAGCAGTCAATCGAAAGGGAGGGGGACTGAAGCTTTCTTT.

The CDR3 loop reads CASSSRQSRYEQYF. Written as DNA, the CDR3 is TGTGCCAGCAGTTCAAGACAGAGCCGCTACGAGCAGTACTTC. The chain links TRBV27 to TRBJ2-7; possible D gene TRBD1, 5 bases. This CDR3 comprises 14 residues. Trimming shortened V by 4 bases and J by 3 bases, and 13 bases separated the two germline ends. Germline V lookup: CDR1 MNHEY, CDR2 SMNVEV (reference sequence).

This chain links TRBV10-2 with TRBJ2-5; a weak D match, TRBD2 (6 bases). V was shortened by 3 bases and J by 5 bases, with 16 bases between the two germline ends. CDR3 length: 15 residues. Germline CDR1 reads WSHSY; CDR2 reads SAAADI. The CDR3 DNA is TGCGCCAGCAGTGATTTGGGGGTCCGGGGGGAGACCCAGTACTTC. It is translated as CASSDLGVRGETQYF.

This chain connects TRBV10-3 to TRBJ2-1, with D perhaps TRBD2 (6 bases). Germline CDR1 reads ENHRY; CDR2 reads SYGVKD. Deletions cut 5 bases from V and 1 base from J, with 18 bases between. The CDR3 runs to 17 residues. DNA of the CDR3: TGTGCCATCAGTCTCCGGAGGGACGGAGGGTCCTACAATGAGCAGTTCTTC. Translated, it gives CAISLRRDGGSYNEQFF.

The rearrangement links TRBV4-1 to TRBJ2-3; D is uncertain. The CDR3 length is 12 residues. Between the trimmed V and J ends, which lost 0 bases and 8 bases, there was a span of 6 bases. Germline loops: CDR1 MGHRA, CDR2 YSYEKL. The CDR3 spells CASSQDEVTQYF. CDR3 coding DNA: TGCGCCAGCAGCCAAGATGAGGTTACGCAGTATTTT.

This chain connects TRBV5-4 to TRBJ1-1, with D unresolved. From germline, CDR1 is SGHNT and CDR2 YYREEE (reference sequence). Trimming took 0 bases from V and 2 from J, leaving 8 bases between them. The CDR3 length is 14 residues. The CDR3 DNA is TGTGCCAGCAGCTTGGACGGGTTAAACACTGAAGCTTTCTTT. As protein: CASSLDGLNTEAFF.

This clone was observed once. J is TRBJ2-3 and V is TRBV13, with 10 bases lining up with TRBD2. V lost 1 base, J lost 4 bases, and 14 bases stayed unmatched. The CDR3 sequence is 19 residues long. Per germline, CDR1 PRHDT and CDR2 FYEKMQ (reference sequence). CDR3 DNA sequence: TGTGCCAGCAGCTTAGAATCGAAGAGGCTAGCGGGGGTGCCAGATACGCAGTATTTT. Encoded protein: CASSLESKRLAGVPDTQYF.

This clone showed up just once. V is TRBV4-1 and J is TRBJ1-2; a weak D match, TRBD1 (6 bases). Trimming shortened V by 3 bases and J by 4 bases, and 21 bases separated the two germline ends. This CDR3 is 17 amino acids long. The V gene's germline CDR1 is MGHRA and CDR2 YSYEKL. The CDR3 reads CASSQARTGITSYGYTF. For the CDR3, the DNA is TGCGCCAGCAGCCAGGCGAGAACAGGGATAACAAGCTATGGCTACACCTTC.

The V call is TRBV7-9, the J call TRBJ2-1; 11 nucleotides match TRBD2. The V and J ends lost 5 bases and 2 bases, in that order; junction bases with no gene match: 14. Germline assignment: CDR1 SEHNR and CDR2 FQNEAQ (reference sequence). CDR3 length: 19 residues. The CDR3 loop reads CASSDPGTSGTRPYNEQFF. CDR3 bases: TGTGCCAGCAGCGATCCGGGGACTAGCGGAACCCGACCCTACAATGAGCAGTTCTTC.

In this sample, this clone turned up a few times. The rearrangement joins TRBV28 to TRBJ2-7; 8 bases align to TRBD1. Trimming removed 6 bases from V and 1 base from J; junction bases left unmatched: 11. The CDR3 has 16 amino acids. Germline V gene sequence: CDR1 MDHEN, CDR2 SYDVKM. The CDR3 nucleotides read TGTGCCAGCAGGAACCCGCCTCGACAGGGGTCCTACGAGCAGTACTTC. Translated: CASRNPPRQGSYEQYF. Together with reference TRBV28 and TRBJ2-7, the CDR3 gives the full variable domain: DVKVTQSSRYLVKRTGEKVFLECVQDMDHENMFWYRQDPGLGLRLIYFSYDVKMKEKGDIPEGYSVSREKKERFSLILESASTNQTSMYLCASRNPPRQGSYEQYFGPGTRLTVT.

The gene calls are TRBV7-2 and TRBJ2-7, with 9 nucleotides matching TRBD2. Germline CDR1 SGHTA, CDR2 FQGNSA. Unmatched junction bases numbered 4, after V lost 4 bases and J lost 3 bases. The CDR3 is made up of 14 amino acids. The CDR3 sequence: CASSWSTSGYEQYF. The CDR3 region has the DNA TGTGCCAGCAGCTGGTCGACTAGCGGCTACGAGCAGTACTTC.

This clone was counted between two and nine times. The sample holds other DNA sequences that translate to the same CDR3. The rearrangement uses TRBV20-1 and TRBJ2-7; D gene unclear. V dropped 4 bases and J dropped 3 bases, with 4 bases sitting between them. CDR1 is DFQATT, CDR2 SNEGSKA, per germline (reference sequence). The CDR3 sequence is 10 residues long. The CDR3 nucleotides read TGCAGTGCTATAGACTACGAGCAGTACTTC. Its translation: CSAIDYEQYF.